These 7 T cell receptor beta chains were all obtained from the same sample, sequenced in a study of T-cell memory formation after mild COVID-19. One entry per CDR3 protein results from TCRdb running MiXCR on the 5' RACE reads. This sample has hundreds of thousands of distinct CDR3 sequences; about 17% occur once, and the top ten carry around 3.4%. Sequencing was done on a sample of PBMCs or a T cell subset sorted from them (not recorded which). These receptors were collected from a young man who had mild COVID-19 (a few samples of this study predate the infection). Cell type and time point are not known.

This chain connects TRBV12-3 or TRBV12-4 to TRBJ2-1; D possibly corresponds to TRBD2 (5 bases). With 4 bases removed from V and 7 bases from J, the gap between germline ends came to 23 bases. There are 17 residues in the CDR3. The CDR3 region has the DNA TGTGCCAGCAGTTCACCCGGAGGAGCGTTTTTGTTGAATGAGCAGTTCTTC. Protein sequence: CASSSPGGAFLLNEQFF.

The chain links TRBV12-3 or TRBV12-4 to TRBJ1-5; 8 bases match TRBD1. The CDR3 has 14 amino acids. J gave up 6 bases and V 7 bases, and 8 bases lay outside the gene matches. In DNA form, the CDR3 reads TGTGCCAGCACCGACAGGGGAGTTGGTCAGCCCCAGCATTTT. Protein product: CASTDRGVGQPQHF.

This clonotype was counted between two and nine times. V and J are TRBV12-3 or TRBV12-4 and TRBJ2-6, with a weak D call TRBD2 (6 bases). V lost 3 bases and J 2 bases, leaving 8 bases between the germline ends. The CDR3 contains 15 residues. CDR3 region: CASSLRGAGANVLTF. Here the CDR3 DNA reads TGTGCCAGCAGTTTGCGGGGCGCTGGGGCCAACGTCCTGACTTTC.

This chain links TRBV5-1 with TRBJ2-3; 11 bases agree with TRBD1. This CDR3 is 17 amino acids long. CDR1 is SGHRS, CDR2 YFSETQ, per germline. V gave up 6 bases and J gave up 6 bases; unmatched junction bases: 15. Here the CDR3 DNA reads TGCGCCAGCACCCTAGCCGGACAGGGGGCCTATCGGGATACGCAGTATTTT. It codes for CASTLAGQGAYRDTQYF.

The chain joins TRBV20-1 to TRBJ1-5; no clear D. The V and J ends lost 5 bases and 1 base respectively, with 12 bases between them. The CDR3 spans 14 residues. Germline V gene data show CDR1 as DFQATT and CDR2 as SNEGSKA (reference sequence). CDR3 region: CSARWGGSNQPQHF. Here the CDR3 DNA reads TGCAGTGCTCGCTGGGGTGGGAGCAATCAGCCCCAGCATTTT.

V and J are TRBV7-9 and TRBJ2-5; 9 nucleotides agree with TRBD2. The CDR3 length is 16 residues. V was clipped by 5 bases and J by 4 bases; unmatched bases: 11. Germline CDR1 SEHNR, CDR2 FQNEAQ (reference sequence). The CDR3 protein is CASSPRSGGIRETQYF. The CDR3 DNA follows: TGTGCCAGCAGCCCGAGGAGCGGGGGGATTCGAGAGACCCAGTACTTC.

This clonotype turned up a few times. CDR3 sequence: CATSSRQEETQYF. The CDR3 DNA sequence: TGTGCCACCAGCTCAAGACAGGAAGAGACCCAGTACTTC. This chain connects TRBV24-1 to TRBJ2-5; possible D gene TRBD1, 6 bases. Trimming removed 7 bases from V and 3 bases from J, with 11 bases in between. Germline values: CDR1 KGHDR, CDR2 SFDVKD. This CDR3 is built from 13 residues.